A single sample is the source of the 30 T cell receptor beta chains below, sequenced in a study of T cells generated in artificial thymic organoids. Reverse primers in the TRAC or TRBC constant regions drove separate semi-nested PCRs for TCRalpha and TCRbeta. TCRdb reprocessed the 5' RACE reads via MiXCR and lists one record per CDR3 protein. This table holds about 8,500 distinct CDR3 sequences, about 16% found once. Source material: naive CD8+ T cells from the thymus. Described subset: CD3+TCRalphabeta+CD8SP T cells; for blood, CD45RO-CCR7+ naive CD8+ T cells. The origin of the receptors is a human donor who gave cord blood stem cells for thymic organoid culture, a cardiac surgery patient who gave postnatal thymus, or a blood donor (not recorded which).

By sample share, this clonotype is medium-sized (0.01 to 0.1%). CDR3 sequence (DNA): TGTGCCAGCAGCTTAGACGGACAGTGGAACTATGGCTACACCTTC. This codes for CASSLDGQWNYGYTF. The chain uses TRBV11-2 and TRBJ1-2, with D possibly matching TRBD1 (6 bases). The germline gives CDR1 SGHAT, CDR2 FQNNGV. Between the trimmed V and J ends, which lost 0 bases and 2 bases, there was a span of 10 bases. The CDR3 extends over 15 amino acids.

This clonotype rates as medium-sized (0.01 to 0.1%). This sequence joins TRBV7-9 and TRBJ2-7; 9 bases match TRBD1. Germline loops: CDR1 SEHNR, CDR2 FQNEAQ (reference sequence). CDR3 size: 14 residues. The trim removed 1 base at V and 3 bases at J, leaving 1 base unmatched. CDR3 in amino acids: CASSLGDRVYEQYF. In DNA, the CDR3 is TGTGCCAGCAGCTTAGGGGACAGGGTCTACGAGCAGTACTTC. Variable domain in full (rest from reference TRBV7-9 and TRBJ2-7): DTGVSQNPRHKITKRGQNVTFRCDPISEHNRLYWYRQTLGQGPEFLTYFQNEAQLEKSRLLSDRFSAERPKGSFSTLEIQRTEQGDSAMYLCASSLGDRVYEQYFGPGTRLTVT.

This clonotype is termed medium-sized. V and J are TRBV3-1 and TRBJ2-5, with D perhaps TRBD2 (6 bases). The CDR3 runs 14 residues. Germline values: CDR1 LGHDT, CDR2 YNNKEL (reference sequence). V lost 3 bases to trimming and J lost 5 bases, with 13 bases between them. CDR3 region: CASSQLRDWETQYF. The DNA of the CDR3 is TGTGCCAGCAGCCAGCTACGGGACTGGGAGACCCAGTACTTC.

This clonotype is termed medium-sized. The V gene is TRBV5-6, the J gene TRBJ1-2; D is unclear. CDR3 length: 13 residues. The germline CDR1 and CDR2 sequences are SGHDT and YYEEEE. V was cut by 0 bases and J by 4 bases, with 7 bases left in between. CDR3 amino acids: CASSLVGFYGYTF. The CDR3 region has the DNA TGTGCCAGCAGCTTGGTTGGATTCTATGGCTACACCTTC.

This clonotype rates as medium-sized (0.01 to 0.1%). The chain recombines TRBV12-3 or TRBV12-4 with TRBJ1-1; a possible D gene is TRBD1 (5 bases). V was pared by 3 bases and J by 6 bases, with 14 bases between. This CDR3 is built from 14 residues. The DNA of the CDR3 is TGTGCCAGCAGTTTTGAAGGGGCAGAGTCTGAAGCTTTCTTT. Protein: CASSFEGAESEAFF.

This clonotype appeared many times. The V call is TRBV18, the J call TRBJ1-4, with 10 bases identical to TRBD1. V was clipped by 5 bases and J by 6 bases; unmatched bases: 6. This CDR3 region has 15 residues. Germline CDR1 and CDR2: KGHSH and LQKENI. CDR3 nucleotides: TGTGCCAGCTCAGTTCCCGGGACAGGGGATGAAAAACTGTTTTTT. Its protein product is CASSVPGTGDEKLFF.

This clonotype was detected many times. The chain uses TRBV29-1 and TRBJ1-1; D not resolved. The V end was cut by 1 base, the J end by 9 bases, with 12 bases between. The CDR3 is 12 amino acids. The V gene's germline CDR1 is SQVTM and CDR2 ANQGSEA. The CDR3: CSVEALANQAFF. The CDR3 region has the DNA TGCAGCGTTGAAGCTTTGGCAAACCAAGCTTTCTTT.

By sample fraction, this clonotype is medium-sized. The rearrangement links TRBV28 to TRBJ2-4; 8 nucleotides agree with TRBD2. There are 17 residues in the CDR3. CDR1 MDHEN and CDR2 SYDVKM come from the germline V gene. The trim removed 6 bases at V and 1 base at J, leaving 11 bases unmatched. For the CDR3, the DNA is TGTGCCAGCAGCGCAGCGGGAGCGGTAAAGGCCAAAAACATTCAGTACTTC. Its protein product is CASSAAGAVKAKNIQYF.

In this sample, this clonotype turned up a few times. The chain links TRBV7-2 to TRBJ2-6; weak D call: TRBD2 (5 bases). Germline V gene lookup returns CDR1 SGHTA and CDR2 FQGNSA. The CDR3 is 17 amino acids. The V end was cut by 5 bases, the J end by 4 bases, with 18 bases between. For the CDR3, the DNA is TGTGCCAGCAGCGGGGTGACGGGATATGCGGGGGCCAACGTCCTGACTTTC. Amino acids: CASSGVTGYAGANVLTF.

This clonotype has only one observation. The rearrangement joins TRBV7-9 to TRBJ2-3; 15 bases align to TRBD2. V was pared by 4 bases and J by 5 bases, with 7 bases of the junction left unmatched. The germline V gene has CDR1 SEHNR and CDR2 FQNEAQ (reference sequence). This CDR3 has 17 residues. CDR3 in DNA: TGTGCCAGCAGCTCGGGACTAGCGGGAGGTAATCGAGATACGCAGTATTTT. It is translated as CASSSGLAGGNRDTQYF.

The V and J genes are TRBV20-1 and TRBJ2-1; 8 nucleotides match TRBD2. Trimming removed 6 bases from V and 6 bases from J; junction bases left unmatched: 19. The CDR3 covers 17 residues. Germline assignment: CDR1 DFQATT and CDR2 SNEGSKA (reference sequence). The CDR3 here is CSASSEATSGSPNEQFF. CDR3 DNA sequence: TGCAGTGCCAGCAGTGAAGCTACGAGCGGGAGCCCCAATGAGCAGTTCTTC.

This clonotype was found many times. The CDR3 region has the DNA TGTGCCAGCAGCTCCAGGCGTGCAGGGGCCCCCTCCGAGCAGTACTTC. Residues: CASSSRRAGAPSEQYF. The genes are TRBV7-9 and TRBJ2-7; D may be TRBD1 (6 bases). The germline V and J ends were trimmed by 4 bases and 6 bases, with 22 bases remaining between them. This CDR3 spans 16 amino acids. CDR1 and CDR2 from the germline V gene are SEHNR and FQNEAQ (reference sequence).

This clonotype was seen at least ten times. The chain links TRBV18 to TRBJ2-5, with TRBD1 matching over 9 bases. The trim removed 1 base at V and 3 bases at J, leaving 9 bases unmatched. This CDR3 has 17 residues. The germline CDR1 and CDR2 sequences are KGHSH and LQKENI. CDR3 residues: CASSPLPGTGREETQYF. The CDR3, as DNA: TGTGCCAGCTCACCACTACCGGGGACAGGGAGAGAAGAGACCCAGTACTTC. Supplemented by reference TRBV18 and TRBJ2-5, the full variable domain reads NAGVMQNPRHLVRRRGQEARLRCSPMKGHSHVYWYRQLPEEGLKFMVYLQKENIIDESGMPKERFSAEFPKEGPSILRIQQVVRGDSAAYFCASSPLPGTGREETQYFGPGTRLLVL.

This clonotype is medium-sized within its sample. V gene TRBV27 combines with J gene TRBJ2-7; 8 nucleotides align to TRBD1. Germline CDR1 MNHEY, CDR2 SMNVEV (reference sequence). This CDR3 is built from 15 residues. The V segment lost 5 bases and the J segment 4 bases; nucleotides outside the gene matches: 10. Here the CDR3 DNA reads TGTGCCAGCAGTCCCCAGGGGGCGCCGGTGTACGAGCAGTACTTC. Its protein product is CASSPQGAPVYEQYF.

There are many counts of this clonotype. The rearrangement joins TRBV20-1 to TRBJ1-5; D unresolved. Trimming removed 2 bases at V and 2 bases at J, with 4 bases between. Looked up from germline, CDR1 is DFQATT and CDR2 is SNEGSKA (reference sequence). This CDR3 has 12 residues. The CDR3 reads CSARQGNQPQHF. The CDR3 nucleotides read TGCAGTGCTAGACAGGGCAATCAGCCCCAGCATTTT.

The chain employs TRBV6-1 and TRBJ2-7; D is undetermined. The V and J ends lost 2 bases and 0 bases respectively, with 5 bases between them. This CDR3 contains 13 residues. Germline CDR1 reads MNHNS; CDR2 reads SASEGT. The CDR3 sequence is CASSEPNSYEQYV. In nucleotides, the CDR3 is TGTGCCAGCAGTGAACCGAACTCCTACGAGCAGTACGTC.

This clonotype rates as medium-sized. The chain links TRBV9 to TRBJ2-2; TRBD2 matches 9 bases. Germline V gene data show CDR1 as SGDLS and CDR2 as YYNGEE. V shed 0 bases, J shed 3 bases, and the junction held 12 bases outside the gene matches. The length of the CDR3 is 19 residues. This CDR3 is CASSVGRLAGPYYTGELFF. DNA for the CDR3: TGTGCCAGCAGCGTAGGTCGGCTAGCGGGACCTTATTACACCGGGGAGCTGTTTTTT.

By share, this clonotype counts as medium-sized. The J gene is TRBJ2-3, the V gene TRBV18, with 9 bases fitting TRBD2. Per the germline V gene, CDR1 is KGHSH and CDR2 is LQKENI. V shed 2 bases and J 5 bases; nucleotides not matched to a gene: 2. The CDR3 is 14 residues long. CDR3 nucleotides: TGTGCCAGCTCACCAAGACTAGCGGTAGATACGCAGTATTTT. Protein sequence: CASSPRLAVDTQYF.

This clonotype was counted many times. The CDR3, as DNA: TGTGCCAGCAGCTGGACTAGTCAAGACACAGATACGCAGTATTTT. Amino acids: CASSWTSQDTDTQYF. This sequence joins TRBV5-4 and TRBJ2-3; 7 bases map to TRBD2. Trimming cost V 3 bases and J 2 bases; bases outside gene matches: 6. The V gene's germline CDR1 is SGHNT and CDR2 YYREEE (reference sequence). CDR3 length: 15 residues.

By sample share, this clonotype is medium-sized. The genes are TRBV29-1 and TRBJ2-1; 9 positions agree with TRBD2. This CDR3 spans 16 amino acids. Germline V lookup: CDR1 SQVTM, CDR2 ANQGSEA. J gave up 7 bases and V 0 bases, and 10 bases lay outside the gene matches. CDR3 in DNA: TGCAGCGTTGAAGATTATCGCGGGAGGGCGGTAAATGAGCAGTTCTTC. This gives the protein CSVEDYRGRAVNEQFF.

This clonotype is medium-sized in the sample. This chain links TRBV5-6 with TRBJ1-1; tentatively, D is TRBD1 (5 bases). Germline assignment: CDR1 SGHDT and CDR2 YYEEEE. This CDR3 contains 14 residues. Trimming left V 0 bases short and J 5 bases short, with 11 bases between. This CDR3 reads CASSLVGQLTEAFF. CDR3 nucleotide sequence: TGTGCCAGCAGCTTGGTGGGGCAGCTAACTGAAGCTTTCTTT.

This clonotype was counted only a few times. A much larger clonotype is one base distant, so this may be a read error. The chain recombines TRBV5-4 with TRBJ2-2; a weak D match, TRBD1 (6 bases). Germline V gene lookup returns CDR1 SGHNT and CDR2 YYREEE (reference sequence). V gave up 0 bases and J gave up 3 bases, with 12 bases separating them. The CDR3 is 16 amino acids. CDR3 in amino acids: CASSLVGDKYTGELFF. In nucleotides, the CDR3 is TGTGCCAGCAGCTTGGTGGGGGACAAATACACCGGGGAGCTGTTTTTT. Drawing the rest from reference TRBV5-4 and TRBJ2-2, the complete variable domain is ETGVTQSPTHLIKTRGQQVTLRCSSQSGHNTVSWYQQALGQGPQFIFQYYREEENGRGNFPPRFSGLQFPNYSSELNVNALELDDSALYLCASSLVGDKYTGELFFGEGSRLTVL.

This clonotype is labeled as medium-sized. CDR3 DNA: TGTGCCAGCAGCTTCGATAGCGGGGGGCCAGCCTACAATGAGCAGTTCTTC. Translation: CASSFDSGGPAYNEQFF. The J gene is TRBJ2-1, the V gene TRBV7-2, with TRBD2 matching 10 bases. This CDR3 region has 17 residues. The germline CDR1 and CDR2 sequences are SGHTA and FQGNSA. Germline trimming cut 3 bases from V and 2 bases from J; bases unmatched to any gene: 7. Supplemented by reference TRBV7-2 and TRBJ2-1, the full variable domain reads GAGVSQSPSNKVTEKGKDVELRCDPISGHTALYWYRQSLGQGLEFLIYFQGNSAPDKSGLPSDRFSAERTGGSVSTLTIQRTQQEDSAVYLCASSFDSGGPAYNEQFFGPGTRLTVL.

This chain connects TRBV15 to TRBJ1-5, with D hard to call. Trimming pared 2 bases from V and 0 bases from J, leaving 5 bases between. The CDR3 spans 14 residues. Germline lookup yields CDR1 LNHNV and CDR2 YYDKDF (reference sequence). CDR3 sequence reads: CATSRSYSNQPQHF. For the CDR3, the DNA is TGTGCCACCAGCAGATCGTATAGCAATCAGCCCCAGCATTTT.

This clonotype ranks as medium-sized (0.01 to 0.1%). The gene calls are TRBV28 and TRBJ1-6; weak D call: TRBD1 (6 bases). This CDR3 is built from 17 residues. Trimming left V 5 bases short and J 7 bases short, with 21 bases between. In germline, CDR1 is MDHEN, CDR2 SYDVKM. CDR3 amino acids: CASSTFYREYSNSPLHF. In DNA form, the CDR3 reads TGTGCCAGCAGTACGTTCTACAGGGAGTACTCCAATTCACCCCTCCACTTT. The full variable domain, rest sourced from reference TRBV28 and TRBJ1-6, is DVKVTQSSRYLVKRTGEKVFLECVQDMDHENMFWYRQDPGLGLRLIYFSYDVKMKEKGDIPEGYSVSREKKERFSLILESASTNQTSMYLCASSTFYREYSNSPLHFGNGTRLTVT.

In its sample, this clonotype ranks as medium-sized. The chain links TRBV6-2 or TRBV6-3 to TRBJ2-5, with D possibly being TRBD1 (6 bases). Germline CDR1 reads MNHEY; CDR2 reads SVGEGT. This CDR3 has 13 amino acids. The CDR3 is CATAGQNQETQYF. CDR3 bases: TGTGCTACAGCCGGACAGAACCAAGAGACCCAGTACTTC.

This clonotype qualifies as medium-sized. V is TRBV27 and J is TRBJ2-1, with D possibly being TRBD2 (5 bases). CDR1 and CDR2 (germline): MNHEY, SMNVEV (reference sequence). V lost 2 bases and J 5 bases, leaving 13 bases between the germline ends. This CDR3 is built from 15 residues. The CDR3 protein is CASSLTLAAHNEQFF. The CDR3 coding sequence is TGTGCCAGCAGTTTAACGCTAGCAGCCCACAATGAGCAGTTCTTC.

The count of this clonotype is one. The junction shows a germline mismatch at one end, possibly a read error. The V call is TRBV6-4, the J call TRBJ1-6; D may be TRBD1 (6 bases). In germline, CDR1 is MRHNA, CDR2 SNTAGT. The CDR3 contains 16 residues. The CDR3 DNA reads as TGTACCAGCAGTGACCGGGACACGAATTTTGATTCACCCCTCCACTTT. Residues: CTSSDRDTNFDSPLHF.

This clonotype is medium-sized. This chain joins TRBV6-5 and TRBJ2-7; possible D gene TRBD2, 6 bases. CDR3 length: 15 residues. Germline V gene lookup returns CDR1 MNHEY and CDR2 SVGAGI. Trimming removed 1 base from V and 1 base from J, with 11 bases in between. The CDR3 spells CASSYFGGSSYEQYF. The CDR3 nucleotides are TGTGCCAGCAGTTACTTTGGGGGGTCATCCTACGAGCAGTACTTC.

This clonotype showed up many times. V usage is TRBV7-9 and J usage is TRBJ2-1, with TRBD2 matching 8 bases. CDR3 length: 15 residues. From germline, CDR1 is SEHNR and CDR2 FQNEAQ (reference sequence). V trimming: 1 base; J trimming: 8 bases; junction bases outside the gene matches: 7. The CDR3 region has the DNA TGTGCCAGCAGCTTAGGTAGCGGGGTTTCTTATGAGCAGTTCTTC. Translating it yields CASSLGSGVSYEQFF.